This is a list of T cell receptor beta chains from one sample in a study of blood T cell repertoires in COVID-19. Libraries were prepared by immunoSEQ multiplex PCR; TCRdb keeps only in-frame clonotypes and omits some of them. The table includes 300,000 to 400,000 clones, over 75% detected once. The sequencing sample was made of peripheral blood. These receptor sequences come from a woman in her fifties or sixties who had recovered from COVID-19. CDR3s include the opening cysteine and the closing phenylalanine or tryptophan. A D gene is named only where the DNA matches it firmly. Part of the rows lack a size; the others show once, few, many or a class for expanded clones.

j_call,d_call,clone_size,v_call,cdr3_nt,cdr3_aa
TRBJ1-1,.,.,TRBV11-3,TGTGCCAGCAGCTGCCGTGTAGAGGGGGACACTGAAGCTTTCTTT,CASSCRVEGDTEAFF
TRBJ1-6,.,few,TRBV30,TGTGCCTGGAGTGCTGGAGAGACAGTAACTTCACCCCTCCACTTT,CAWSAGETVTSPLHF
TRBJ2-5,.,.,TRBV5-4,TGTGCCAGCAGCTTGCCGAGCCAAGAGACCCAGTACTTC,CASSLPSQETQYF
TRBJ1-2,.,.,TRBV5-1,TGCGCCAGCAGCCAAATCGGGGGGGCGTATGGCTACACCTTC,CASSQIGGAYGYTF
TRBJ1-6,.,.,TRBV25-1,TGTGCCAGCAGTGAATCCAGGGTCGGGGGTTCACCCCTCCACTTT,CASSESRVGGSPLHF
TRBJ2-3,TRBD1,.,TRBV15,TGTGCCACCAGCAGAGGCGACAGGGCAGGAGATACGCAGTATTTT,CATSRGDRAGDTQYF
TRBJ2-5,TRBD1,.,TRBV9,TGTGCCAGCAGCGAGGAGGGACAGGGGGTCGGGGAGACCCAGTACTTC,CASSEEGQGVGETQYF
TRBJ1-2,TRBD1,few,TRBV18,TGTGCCAGCTCACCAAGGACAGGGGATTACTATGGCTACACCTTC,CASSPRTGDYYGYTF
TRBJ1-1,.,.,TRBV7-8,TGTGCCAGCAGCGCACAGGTGGTCGAGGACACTGAAGCTTTCTTT,CASSAQVVEDTEAFF
TRBJ1-5,TRBD1,once,TRBV5-5,TGTGCCAGCAGCTTTTTACAGGGGTTCAATCAGCCCCAGCATTTT,CASSFLQGFNQPQHF
TRBJ2-5,TRBD2,.,TRBV5-6,TGTGCCAGCAGTTTAGCGGGGGGCCCTGAGACCCAGTACTTC,CASSLAGGPETQYF
TRBJ1-2,TRBD1,.,TRBV4-3,TGCGCCAGCAGCCTTCAGACAGGGGCCGACACTAGTGGTGGCTACACCTTC,CASSLQTGADTSGGYTF
TRBJ1-2,.,.,TRBV14,TGTGCCAGCAGCCAACTAGGCACACTTAACTATGGCTACACCTTC,CASSQLGTLNYGYTF
TRBJ2-1,TRBD2,.,TRBV6-7,TGTGCCAGCAGTTACTCGGGAGGGACTAGCGGCCTTTTTAAGTACAATGAGCAGTTCTTC,CASSYSGGTSGLFKYNEQFF
TRBJ2-1,TRBD2,.,TRBV11-1,TGTGCCAGCAGCTTAGGCTCGGGAGGTGAGCAGTTCTTC,CASSLGSGGEQFF
TRBJ2-1,.,.,TRBV19,TGTGCCAGTAGTCCGACTCGGGGATTGAATGAGCAGTTCTTC,CASSPTRGLNEQFF
TRBJ1-6,.,.,TRBV13,TGTGCCAGCACCCCCTTCGGGGGGACAACTGATTCACCCCTCCACTTT,CASTPFGGTTDSPLHF
TRBJ1-2,TRBD1,.,TRBV30,TGTGCCTGGAGTGCCAGGGGGGCAATCTATGGCTACACCTTC,CAWSARGAIYGYTF
TRBJ1-4,.,.,TRBV7-2,TGTGCCAGCAGCCTAGGGAAGGGGCTATTAGAAAAACTGTTTTTT,CASSLGKGLLEKLFF
TRBJ2-1,TRBD1,.,TRBV28,TGTGCCAGCAGTTCCTTGGGACAGGGGAGCAATGAGCAGTTCTTC,CASSSLGQGSNEQFF
TRBJ1-4,TRBD1,.,TRBV7-2,TGTGCCAGCAGCCAAGACAGGGTTGGGCGAAAACTGTTTTTT,CASSQDRVGRKLFF
TRBJ1-2,.,.,TRBV9,TGTGCCAGCAGCGTAGCTGCGACAGGAAACTATGGCTACACCTTC,CASSVAATGNYGYTF
TRBJ2-5,TRBD2,.,TRBV10-3,TGTGCCATCAAGACTAGCGGGCCTCAAGAGACCCAGTACTTC,CAIKTSGPQETQYF
TRBJ1-4,TRBD1,.,TRBV19,TGTGCCAGTAGACACGACAGGGGCGCTAATGAAAAACTGTTTTTT,CASRHDRGANEKLFF
TRBJ2-3,.,.,TRBV15,TGTGCCACCAGCAGAGGACTAGTTTCAGGCACAGATACGCAGTATTTT,CATSRGLVSGTDTQYF
TRBJ2-1,.,.,TRBV7-9,TGTGCCAGCAGCTTAGTTTCGGACTTAGCTGGTGAGCAGTTCTTC,CASSLVSDLAGEQFF
TRBJ1-2,.,.,TRBV9,TGTGCCAGCAGCGGGACCGCGCCTTCAGGGGATGGCTACACCTTC,CASSGTAPSGDGYTF
TRBJ2-5,TRBD1,.,TRBV19,TGTGCCAGTAATAGTGGACAGGGCAGTGGGGCCCAGTACTTC,CASNSGQGSGAQYF
TRBJ1-1,.,.,TRBV18,TGTGCCAGCTCACCATACCGGGACTCATCTGAAGCTTTCTTT,CASSPYRDSSEAFF
TRBJ1-3,TRBD1,.,TRBV5-1,TGCGCCAGCAGGAATACGCCCGGGACAGGATTCTCTGGAAACACCATATATTTT,CASRNTPGTGFSGNTIYF
TRBJ2-7,TRBD2,.,TRBV5-1,TGCGCCAGCAGCTTAGCCGGGACTAACAGCGAGCAGTACTTC,CASSLAGTNSEQYF
TRBJ1-6,TRBD1,.,TRBV4-3,TGCGCCAGCAGCCAAGGACAGGGTCGCTCACCCCTCCACTTT,CASSQGQGRSPLHF
TRBJ1-1,.,few,TRBV11-3,TGTGCCAGCAGCCAGGGGCTGAACACTGAAGCTTTCTTT,CASSQGLNTEAFF
TRBJ2-1,TRBD2,.,TRBV18,TGTGCCAGCTCACCACTCACTAGCGGGAAAAATGAGCAGTTCTTC,CASSPLTSGKNEQFF
TRBJ2-2,.,.,TRBV7-3,TGTGCCAGCAGCTTAGGTCAGGGGTGGACCGGGGAGCTGTTTTTT,CASSLGQGWTGELFF
TRBJ2-2,TRBD2,once,TRBV4-1,TGCGCCAGCAGCCCATTAGCGGGGGCGGCGAACACCGGGGAGCTGTTTTTT,CASSPLAGAANTGELFF
TRBJ2-3,TRBD2,.,TRBV4-2,TGTGCCAGCAGCCAAGAACGGGGGGGGGCCACAGATACGCAGTATTTT,CASSQERGGATDTQYF
TRBJ2-5,TRBD2,.,TRBV29-1,TGCAGCGTTGAAACTAGCGGGGAGCATCTGGAGACCCAGTACTTC,CSVETSGEHLETQYF
TRBJ1-3,.,.,TRBV7-8,TGTGCCAGCAGCTCCCGAACTAACTCTGGAAACACCATATATTTT,CASSSRTNSGNTIYF
TRBJ2-3,.,.,TRBV6-6,TGTGCCAGCAGATCTAGCGCAAGTAGCACAGATACGCAGTATTTT,CASRSSASSTDTQYF
TRBJ1-6,.,few,TRBV4-1,TGCGCCAGCAGCCAAGGCCAGGATAATTCACCCCTCCACTTT,CASSQGQDNSPLHF
TRBJ1-1,.,.,TRBV28,TGTGCCAGCAGTTTCGGGACAAGAGAAGCTTTCTTT,CASSFGTREAFF
TRBJ2-1,.,.,TRBV10-2,TGCGCCACAGGGGTTAAGGGGCCCGACAATGAGCAGTTCTTC,CATGVKGPDNEQFF
TRBJ2-7,.,.,TRBV9,TGTGCCAGCAGCGTAGGTGCGGTTTCCGAGCAGTACTTC,CASSVGAVSEQYF
TRBJ1-2,.,.,TRBV5-8,TGTGCCGACCAGGGGAGAAATAGCGGCTACACCTTC,CADQGRNSGYTF